This T cell receptor beta chain was recovered during a study of TIL therapy for anti-PD-1-resistant metastatic lung cancer. Study in general: Tumor harvest preceded PD-1/PD-L1 blockade, followed by nivolumab treatment.

Study observations and caveats: The baseline peripheral repertoire was partially replaced by infused TIL clonotypes that later decayed.

The libraries were made with immunoSEQ v3. Libraries were sequenced to 2.2 million or so read pairs (survey) or roughly 4.5-6.5 million (deep). Data came from immunoSEQ multiplex PCR; TCRdb stores just in-frame clones and leaves some out. The sample has about 59,000 clones; roughly 70% are singletons. Notes on this clone: Its antigen remains unidentified.

Germline V lookup: CDR1 SGHNT, CDR2 YENEEA. Trimming took 1 base from V and 2 from J, leaving 5 bases between them. This CDR3 contains 13 residues. Indicated time point: pre-treatment sample, taken before nivolumab and TIL therapy. Adults with stage 4 NSCLC were enrolled in a phase I trial. This TCR derives from a person aged 25 to 85 with non-small cell lung cancer. This chain joins TRBV11-3 and TRBJ2-5; D unresolved. The sequenced sample was blood, obtained at baseline. Here the CDR3 reads CASSLAQQETQYF. The DNA of the CDR3 is TGTGCCAGCAGCTTAGCACAGCAAGAGACCCAGTACTTC.